The sequence of this TCR beta chain was determined in a study of radiation and T cells in renal cell carcinoma (dated by TCRdb to about 2020). The study in broad terms: Samples were obtained from a clinical trial, in which 15 Gy stereotactic body radiation therapy was delivered to primary renal cell carcinomas and nephrectomy was performed 4 weeks later. Across all 50 or so samples, more than 4,000,000 unique CDR3 nucleotide sequences, encoding 2,658,974 unique CDR3 amino acid sequences, were identified. A total of fewer than 55 samples underwent TCR beta sequencing, made up of 25 or so tumors and about 27 peripheral blood samples. What the study reported, not specific to this receptor: Because pretreatment tumor biopsies were not available, the baseline intratumoral presence of clonotypes could not be determined. In blood, the top tumor clonotypes increased between baseline and 2 weeks post-radiation and then shrank by 4 weeks, which suggests that tumor-resident clones expanded only transiently. Because the trial had a single-armed design, the trial could not examine how radiation dose or scheduling affected the TCR repertoire. Tracking of blood repertoire dynamics stopped at approximately 4 weeks after treatment, with no follow-up past that point.

The time point label, as the study defines it: baseline pretreatment blood. What this sample's treatment or condition label stands for: 15 Gy SBRT to primary tumor, nephrectomy 4 weeks later. Serial peripheral blood from radiation-treated patients was sampled at baseline, 2 weeks and 4 weeks after SBRT to track tumor-enriched clonotypes. Renal cell carcinoma with clear cell pathology was present in all patients. Genomic DNA for TCR sequencing was prepared using the QIAamp DNA Blood Mini Kit (Qiagen). The analyses included only samples that passed all quality control checks. In the case of this clone: This clone's antigen is unknown. Per-base qualities were not stored, and no clone one base away is much larger.

The CDR1 and CDR2 encoded by the germline V gene are ENHRY and SYGVKD. The CDR3 covers 15 residues, taking in both the cysteine and the phenylalanine. Only the CDR3 DNA stays, 45 bases, in frame from base 1. Here V drops 5 bases and J drops 6 bases, and the junction holds 9 bases not matched to any gene. TCR beta libraries were generated from genomic DNA with the immunoSEQ kit, following the manufacturer's recommendations. To prepare libraries, a first multiplex PCR with proprietary primers was run, followed by a second PCR that added unique barcodes, and a bead cleanup was done after each round. A kit-provided positive control reaction and a negative control reaction were included in every sample batch. The final libraries were assessed on an Agilent 4200 TapeStation D1000 ScreenTape, pooled by volume, and quantified by qPCR. Sequencing was performed on an Illumina NextSeq500 using a MidOutput 150-cycle cartridge, with 156 Read1 cycles, 15 Index1 cycles, and the kit custom primers. The pooled library was loaded at approximately 1 pM with a 20% PhiX control spike-in. Under the source paper's analysis protocol: Vendor-processed data were analyzed in R, with a clonotype defined as all T cells sharing the same CDR3 nucleotide sequence. In the clone abundance analyses, frequencies in each sample were normalized to that sample's 10,000 most abundant clones. Public T cell clones, which averaged fewer than five per sample, were excluded before analysis. An abundance difference of at least 32-fold between compartments was the criterion for calling clonotypes tumor-enriched or baseline blood-enriched. Clonotypes expanded or contracted between blood time points were identified with a beta-binomial differential abundance model. Tumor-blood repertoire similarity was measured with the Baroni-Urbani and Buser coefficient, and groups were compared using two-tailed Wilcoxon tests in R. TCRdb carries this immuneACCESS record with in-frame sequences only. Its versions omit some clonotypes, under half of them owing to an unresolved V gene in the studies checked, with the rest unexplained. For V, J and clone size, that table is used; D and trimming come from the DNA. Counted in this sample were about 59,000 clones; over 70% of them appeared once. Jointly, the top ten make up about 7.3% of the sample.

Source: blood, taken from a patient whose treatment included radiotherapy and nephrectomy. The TCR sequence derives from a man aged 55 to 69 with renal cell carcinoma. The chain links TRBV10-3 with TRBJ2-1; the junction holds 8 bases that match TRBD1. The DNA reads TGTGCCATCAGTCCAGGACAGGGACTGTTCAATGAGCAGTTCTTC. This encodes CAISPGQGLFNEQFF.